The TCR beta chain described here comes from a study of control samples from healthy donors and cancer patients. Profiled with immunoSEQ multiplex PCR; TCRdb holds only in-frame clones, not every one. This sample has under 450,000 clones, with approximately 92% found just once. CDR1 is MNHNS and CDR2 is SASEGT in the germline V gene. The CDR3 contains 15 residues. V lost 2 bases and J 2 bases, leaving 10 bases between the germline ends. Sequenced input: PBMCs. This chain joins TRBV6-1 and TRBJ2-1, with a weak D call TRBD2 (5 bases). This TCR was recovered from a man aged 35 to 55 with head and neck cancer. Written as DNA, the CDR3 is TGTGCCAGCAGTGAACTGCCGGGGACCTACAATGAGCAGTTCTTC. Translated, it gives CASSELPGTYNEQFF.